Described below is a single T cell receptor beta chain sequence and its context. The germline V and J ends were trimmed by 2 bases and 5 bases, with 16 bases remaining between them. The CDR3 contains 15 residues. CDR1 is SGHAT, CDR2 FQNNGV, per germline. Method: immunoSEQ multiplex PCR; TCRdb's copy keeps in-frame clones and lacks some. The table lists about 580,000 clones, roughly 98% of them singletons. This entry comes from a study of shared clonotypes between healthy human individuals. CD45RO-negative cells were positively selected for CCR7, leaving out terminally differentiated effector memory CD45RA+ cells.

The sequencing sample was made of naive CD8+ T cells sorted from blood. The chain links TRBV11-2 to TRBJ2-7; a weak D match, TRBD2 (5 bases). The clonotype was recovered from a young man in good health. The CDR3 loop reads CASSLWPNARDEQYF. Here the CDR3 DNA reads TGTGCCAGCAGCTTATGGCCAAATGCGCGGGACGAGCAGTACTTC.